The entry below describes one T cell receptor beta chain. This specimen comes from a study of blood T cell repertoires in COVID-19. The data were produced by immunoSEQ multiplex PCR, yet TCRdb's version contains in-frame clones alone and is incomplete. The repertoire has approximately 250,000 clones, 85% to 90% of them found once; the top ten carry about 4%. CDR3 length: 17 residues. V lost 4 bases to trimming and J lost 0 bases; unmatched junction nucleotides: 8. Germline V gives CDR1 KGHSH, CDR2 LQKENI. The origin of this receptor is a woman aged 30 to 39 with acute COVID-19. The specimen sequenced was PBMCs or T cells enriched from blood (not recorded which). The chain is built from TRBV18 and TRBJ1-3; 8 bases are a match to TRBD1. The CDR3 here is CASSRVPQGDSGNTIYF. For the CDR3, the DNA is TGTGCCAGCTCACGGGTCCCACAGGGGGACTCTGGAAACACCATATATTTT.